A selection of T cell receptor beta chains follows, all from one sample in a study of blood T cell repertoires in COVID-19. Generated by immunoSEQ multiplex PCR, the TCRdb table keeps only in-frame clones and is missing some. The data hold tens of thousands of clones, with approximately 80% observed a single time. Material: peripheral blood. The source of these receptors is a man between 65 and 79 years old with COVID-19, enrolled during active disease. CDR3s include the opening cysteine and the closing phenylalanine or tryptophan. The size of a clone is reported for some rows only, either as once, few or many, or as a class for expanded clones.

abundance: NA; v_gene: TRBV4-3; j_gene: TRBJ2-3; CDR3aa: CASSQGQGSTDTQYF
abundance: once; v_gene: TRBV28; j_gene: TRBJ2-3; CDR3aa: CASSHSGSAADTQYF
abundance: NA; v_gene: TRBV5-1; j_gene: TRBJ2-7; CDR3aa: CASRIAGGPWDEQYF
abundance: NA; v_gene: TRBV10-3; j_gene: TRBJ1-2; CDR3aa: CATPGQGGNYGYTF
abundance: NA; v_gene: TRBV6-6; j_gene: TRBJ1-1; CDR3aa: CASSRTGAGNTEAFF
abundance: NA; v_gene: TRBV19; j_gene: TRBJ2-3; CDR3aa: CASKDRGRSTDTQYF
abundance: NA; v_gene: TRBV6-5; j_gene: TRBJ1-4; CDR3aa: CASNKSGTGSSMLFF
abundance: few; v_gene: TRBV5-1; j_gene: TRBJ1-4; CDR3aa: CASRPGTANLNEKLFF
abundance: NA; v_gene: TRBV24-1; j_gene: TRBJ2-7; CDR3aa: CATSEGDVKRAEQYF
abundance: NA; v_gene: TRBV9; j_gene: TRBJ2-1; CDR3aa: CASSVGEDEQFF
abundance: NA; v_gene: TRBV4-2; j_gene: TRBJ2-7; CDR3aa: CASSQDRSYEQYF
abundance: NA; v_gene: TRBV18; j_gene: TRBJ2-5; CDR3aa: CASSQQEHEYF
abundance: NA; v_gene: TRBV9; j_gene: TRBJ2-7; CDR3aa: CASSVKGLAGEEQYF
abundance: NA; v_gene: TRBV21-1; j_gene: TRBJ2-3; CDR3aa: CASSKEGTSGGQALTDTQYF
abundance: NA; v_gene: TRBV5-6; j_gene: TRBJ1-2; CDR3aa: CASSRDNRYGYTF
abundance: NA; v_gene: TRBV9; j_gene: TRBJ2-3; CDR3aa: CASSFSGGATDTQYF
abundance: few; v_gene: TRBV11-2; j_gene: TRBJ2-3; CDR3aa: CASSLGQVTDTQYF
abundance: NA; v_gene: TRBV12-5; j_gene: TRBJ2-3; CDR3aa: CASGDQLVGGLVDTQYF
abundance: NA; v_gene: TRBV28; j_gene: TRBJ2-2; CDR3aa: CASLTAAGELFF
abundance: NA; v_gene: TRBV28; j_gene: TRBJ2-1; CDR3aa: CASSSLAAPSYNEQFF
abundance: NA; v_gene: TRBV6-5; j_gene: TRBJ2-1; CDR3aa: CASSFGTSGRQRQQFF
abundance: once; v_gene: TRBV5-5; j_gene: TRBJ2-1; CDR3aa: CASSLAGGGNEQFF
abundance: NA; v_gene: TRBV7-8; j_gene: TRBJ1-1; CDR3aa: CASSIRDRGSNTEAFF
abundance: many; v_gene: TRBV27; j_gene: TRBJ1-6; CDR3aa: CASSVQGFNSPLHF